Below, one T cell receptor beta chain is given with its context. Other DNA sequences of this sample code for an identical CDR3. The donor population consisted of healthy HIV-negative adults with no recent acute infections or vaccinations. All of the donors resided in Nashville, Tennessee, and each was a Caucasian adult. Looked up from germline, CDR1 is KGHSH and CDR2 is LQKENI. This CDR3 has 13 amino acids. V gave up 2 bases and J gave up 5 bases, with 9 bases separating them. The protocol was immunoSEQ multiplex PCR, while the TCRdb copy is restricted to in-frame clones and leaves out a portion. The profile shows 2,500,000 or so clones, approximately 92% of them singletons. This specimen belongs to a study of shared clonotypes between healthy human individuals.

The TCR was taken from a young man in good health. The specimen was naive CD4+ T cells sorted from blood. The subset denotes: CD45RA+ positively selected. The V call is TRBV18, the J call TRBJ2-5; the D is unclear. The CDR3 reads CASSPVVGETQYF. Written as DNA, the CDR3 is TGTGCCAGCTCACCAGTAGTGGGGGAGACCCAGTACTTC.